Below, one TCR beta chain is given with its context. This record comes from a study of blood T cell repertoires in COVID-19. Across the whole study: The study drew acute and convalescent COVID-19 samples from the United States, Italy and Spain. T cells, B-cell-depleted T cells, or PBMCs supplied cDNA or gDNA.

Germline CDR1 MNHNY, CDR2 SVGAGI (reference sequence). The germline V and J ends were trimmed by 7 bases and 6 bases, with 9 bases remaining between them. The CDR3 consists of 11 residues. In the study's own analysis: From reference gene primer amplification, estimates of nucleated cell counts were derived. Only in-frame clones appear in the TCRdb table, and some are missing; sequencing was by immunoSEQ multiplex PCR. V and J calls and clone size are given by that table; D and trimming were obtained from the DNA. The sample has approximately 160,000 clones, approximately 87% seen once. This chain links TRBV6-6 with TRBJ2-5; perhaps TRBD2 as D (6 bases). The source material was peripheral blood. The source is a woman in her 70s with acute or convalescent COVID-19. The CDR3 nucleotides read TGTGCCAGCAACGGCGGGAAGACCCAGTACTTC. Amino acid sequence: CASNGGKTQYF.